This is a list of T cell receptor beta chains from one sample in a study of blood T cell repertoires in COVID-19. This table comes from immunoSEQ multiplex PCR, and its TCRdb copy is limited to in-frame clones, with some not included. The sample contains some 410,000 clones, around 87% of which appear only once. The sample was PBMCs or T cells enriched from blood (not recorded which). These receptors came from a woman in her 30s with acute COVID-19. Each CDR3 is given with its conserved first and last residue. D genes are given only for firm matches. Not all rows give a size; the values are once, few, many and, for expanded clones, a class.

size	V	D	J	CDR3	DNA
NA	TRBV14	NA	TRBJ1-5	CASSQGAGGDQPQHF	TGTGCCAGCAGCCAAGGCGCGGGGGGGGATCAGCCCCAGCATTTT
once	TRBV6-1	TRBD2	TRBJ2-3	CASSEMGLAGGTDTQYF	TGTGCCAGCAGTGAAATGGGACTAGCGGGGGGGACAGATACGCAGTATTTT
NA	TRBV27	NA	TRBJ1-4	CASSFFPREKLFF	TGTGCCAGCAGTTTTTTCCCCCGGGAAAAACTGTTTTTT
NA	TRBV20-1	TRBD1	TRBJ1-1	CSASGTGKLDTEAFF	TGCAGTGCTAGTGGGACAGGGAAGTTGGACACTGAAGCTTTCTTT
NA	TRBV7-2	NA	TRBJ1-1	CASSLRGGEAFF	TGTGCCAGCAGCCTCCGGGGAGGTGAAGCTTTCTTT
NA	TRBV19	NA	TRBJ2-2	CASSASTGNTGELFF	TGTGCCAGTAGTGCCTCGACAGGAAACACCGGGGAGCTGTTTTTT
NA	TRBV2	TRBD2	TRBJ2-1	CASSPGSGGHYNEQFF	TGTGCCAGCAGTCCGGGCAGCGGGGGACATTACAATGAGCAGTTCTTC
NA	TRBV4-3	NA	TRBJ1-2	CASSQTGTLGDGYTF	TGCGCCAGCAGCCAAACCGGTACCCTAGGGGATGGCTACACCTTC
once	TRBV24-1	TRBD2	TRBJ2-3	CATSDRLAGGPDTQYF	TGTGCCACCAGTGACCGACTAGCGGGGGGCCCAGATACGCAGTATTTT
NA	TRBV24-1	TRBD1	TRBJ2-3	CATSDPGQGIDTQYF	TGTGCCACCAGTGACCCGGGACAGGGTATAGATACGCAGTATTTT
NA	TRBV5-4	TRBD1	TRBJ2-2	CASMPGQGGTGELFF	TGTGCCAGCATGCCGGGACAGGGTGGCACCGGGGAGCTGTTTTTT
NA	TRBV7-9	NA	TRBJ2-7	CASSLGGAEQYF	TGTGCCAGCAGCTTAGGAGGTGCCGAGCAGTACTTC
NA	TRBV25-1	NA	TRBJ1-6	CASSPQVWAYSPLHF	TGTGCCAGCAGCCCCCAAGTTTGGGCCTATTCACCCCTCCACTTT
once	TRBV6-1	TRBD2	TRBJ2-1	CASSDLTSGGYNEQFF	TGTGCCAGCAGTGACCTAACTAGCGGGGGTTACAATGAGCAGTTCTTC
NA	TRBV18	NA	TRBJ2-6	CASSPAGQGITGANVLTF	TGTGCCAGCTCACCCGCTGGGCAGGGAATCACTGGGGCCAACGTCCTGACTTTC
few	TRBV6-6	TRBD1	TRBJ1-4	CASRRDRANGEKLFF	TGTGCCAGCAGAAGAGACAGGGCGAACGGTGAAAAACTGTTTTTT
once	TRBV15	NA	TRBJ1-4	CATSRDLWGEPNEKLFF	TGTGCCACCAGCAGAGACCTTTGGGGGGAACCTAATGAAAAACTGTTTTTT
NA	TRBV13	TRBD1	TRBJ1-2	CASSLGPGTAYGYTF	TGTGCCAGCAGCTTAGGCCCCGGGACAGCCTATGGCTACACCTTC
NA	TRBV11-1	TRBD2	TRBJ2-7	CASTRSGGTTYEQYF	TGTGCCAGCACCCGTAGCGGGGGGACGACTTACGAGCAGTACTTC